The rows below give T cell receptor beta chains drawn from one sample of a study of post-analysis software for immune sequencing data. TCRdb recomputed calls from the PCR reads with MiXCR, one row per CDR3 protein. The sample lists a few hundred thousand distinct CDR3 sequences; 36% were seen once. Sequenced sample: blood. The source is a girl aged 5-17 years with multiple sclerosis. Each CDR3 is given with its conserved first and last residue. The order of the fields is V gene, clone size, J gene, D gene, CDR3 protein, CDR3 DNA. D genes are given only for firm matches. Clone size is not always given. Where it is, it says once, few, many or a class for expanded clones.

TRBV7-2	NA	TRBJ2-3	TRBD2	CASGLAVSGSQRDTQYF	TGTGCCAGCGGCTTAGCGGTTAGCGGGAGCCAGAGAGATACGCAGTATTTT
TRBV28	many	TRBJ1-2	NA	CASSGRQTQKLDGYTF	TGTGCCAGCAGCGGGAGACAGACCCAAAAACTGGATGGCTACACCTTC
TRBV20-1	NA	TRBJ2-3	NA	CSARFSATDTQYF	TGCAGTGCTAGATTTTCAGCTACAGATACGCAGTATTTT
TRBV7-2	many	TRBJ2-2	TRBD1	CASSPATGWSAGELFF	TGTGCCAGCAGCCCGGCGACAGGGTGGTCCGCCGGGGAGCTGTTTTTT
TRBV6-5	NA	TRBJ1-1	TRBD1	CASSYRGGTGAGSTEAFF	TGTGCCAGCAGTTATAGGGGAGGGACAGGGGCTGGTAGCACTGAAGCTTTCTTT
TRBV20-1	many	TRBJ2-3	TRBD2	CSARAASGRSDTQYF	TGCAGTGCTAGAGCGGCTAGCGGGAGGTCAGATACGCAGTATTTT
TRBV3-1	NA	TRBJ1-1	NA	CASSQLNTGAFF	TGTGCCAGCAGCCAATTGAACACTGGAGCTTTCTTT
TRBV27	NA	TRBJ2-4	NA	CASSFGGLGIQYF	TGTGCCAGCAGTTTCGGCGGGTTGGGCATTCAGTACTTC
TRBV5-6	once	TRBJ2-7	NA	CASRKIGQLTYEQYF	TGTGCCAGCCGAAAAATCGGACAGCTTACTTACGAGCAGTACTTC
TRBV2	many	TRBJ2-3	NA	CASSVSISTDTQYF	TGTGCCAGCAGCGTGTCCATAAGCACAGATACGCAGTATTTT
TRBV4-2	NA	TRBJ2-1	NA	CASSQEDAFEQFF	TGTGCCAGCAGCCAAGAGGACGCATTTGAGCAGTTCTTC
TRBV28	NA	TRBJ2-3	TRBD2	CASSSGAGGLAITDTQYF	TGTGCCAGCAGTTCCGGGGCAGGGGGACTAGCCATAACAGATACGCAGTATTTT
TRBV7-2	many	TRBJ2-5	NA	CASSRVENKGETQYF	TGTGCCAGCAGCAGAGTAGAGAATAAAGGAGAGACCCAGTACTTC
TRBV20-1	few	TRBJ2-2	NA	CSARPGHGRGELFF	TGCAGTGCTAGACCGGGACACGGAAGGGGGGAGCTGTTTTTT
TRBV3-1	many	TRBJ1-5	NA	CASSQVAGQPQHF	TGTGCCAGCAGCCAAGTAGCGGGTCAGCCCCAGCATTTT
TRBV10-3	many	TRBJ2-1	TRBD1	CAISATTGQSYNEQFF	TGTGCCATCAGTGCCACAACGGGACAGTCCTACAATGAGCAGTTCTTC
TRBV12-3/TRBV12-4	NA	TRBJ2-7	NA	CASSPPPEYGPNSYEQYF	TGTGCCAGCAGTCCCCCTCCCGAGTATGGGCCTAACTCCTACGAGCAGTACTTC
TRBV12-3/TRBV12-4	few	TRBJ2-2	NA	CASRNRDKGTGTGELFF	TGTGCCAGCAGGAACCGGGACAAGGGGACGGGCACCGGGGAGCTGTTTTTT
TRBV29-1	NA	TRBJ2-3	TRBD2	CSANAGRRADTQYF	TGCAGCGCCAACGCCGGGAGGAGGGCAGATACGCAGTATTTT
TRBV7-2	NA	TRBJ2-2	NA	CASSLVGVEGELFF	TGTGCCAGCAGCTTAGTAGGAGTAGAGGGGGAGCTGTTTTTT
TRBV6-5	NA	TRBJ1-2	NA	CASSQDGYGYTF	TGTGCCAGCAGCCAGGACGGCTATGGCTACACCTTC
TRBV12-3/TRBV12-4	many	TRBJ2-7	NA	CASSEGQGFYEQYF	TGTGCCAGCAGTGAGGGGCAGGGTTTCTACGAGCAGTACTTC
TRBV20-1	once	TRBJ2-7	NA	CSAEPDIDSYEQYF	TGCAGTGCCGAGCCCGACATCGACTCCTACGAGCAGTACTTC
TRBV5-4	NA	TRBJ2-5	TRBD1	CASSPTGGVNNEQYF	TGTGCCAGCAGCCCCACAGGGGGCGTAAACAATGAGCAGTACTTC
TRBV14	NA	TRBJ2-3	TRBD2	CASSQDPLAGGPDTQYF	TGTGCCAGCAGCCAAGATCCCCTAGCGGGGGGGCCGGATACGCAGTATTTT
TRBV20-1	many	TRBJ2-7	NA	CSARGEDYEQYF	TGCAGTGCTAGAGGGGAGGACTACGAGCAGTACTTC
TRBV5-1	many	TRBJ2-5	TRBD2	CASSFAGGAKETQYF	TGCGCCAGCAGCTTTGCGGGGGGGGCGAAGGAGACCCAGTACTTC
TRBV5-1	NA	TRBJ2-7	NA	CASSLVPPPYEQYF	TGCGCCAGCAGCTTGGTCCCGCCACCCTACGAGCAGTACTTC
TRBV4-1	few	TRBJ2-7	NA	CASSQELGPYEQYF	TGCGCCAGCAGCCAAGAATTGGGACCCTACGAGCAGTACTTC
TRBV19	NA	TRBJ2-3	NA	CASSTYGADTQYF	TGTGCCAGTAGCACATACGGAGCGGATACGCAGTATTTT
TRBV14	NA	TRBJ2-1	NA	CASSRITGTYNEQFF	TGTGCCAGCAGCCGAATAACCGGGACATACAATGAGCAGTTCTTC
TRBV27	NA	TRBJ2-3	NA	CASSLEGSNQPQYF	TGTGCCAGCAGTTTGGAAGGAAGCAATCAGCCCCAGTATTTT
TRBV19	many	TRBJ2-1	NA	CASSIDRNEQFF	TGTGCCAGTAGTATAGACAGAAATGAGCAGTTCTTC
TRBV12-3/TRBV12-4	NA	TRBJ2-1	NA	CASSSYLGVGEQFF	TGTGCCAGCAGTTCTTATCTGGGCGTGGGTGAGCAGTTCTTC
TRBV20-1	NA	TRBJ1-2	NA	CSAFVEDSYFYGYTF	TGCAGTGCTTTCGTCGAGGACTCTTACTTCTATGGCTACACCTTC
TRBV5-8	many	TRBJ2-5	TRBD1	CASSRQGFGETQYF	TGTGCCAGCAGCAGACAGGGGTTTGGAGAGACCCAGTACTTC
TRBV20-1	many	TRBJ2-3	TRBD2	CSARDGSGLATDTQYF	TGCAGTGCTAGAGACGGAAGCGGACTAGCCACAGATACGCAGTATTTT
TRBV24-1	few	TRBJ1-1	NA	CATSDSRGYTEAFF	TGTGCCACCAGTGACTCGAGGGGGTACACTGAAGCTTTCTTT
TRBV29-1	few	TRBJ1-1	NA	CSVERQVNTEAFF	TGCAGCGTTGAACGGCAGGTGAACACTGAAGCTTTCTTT